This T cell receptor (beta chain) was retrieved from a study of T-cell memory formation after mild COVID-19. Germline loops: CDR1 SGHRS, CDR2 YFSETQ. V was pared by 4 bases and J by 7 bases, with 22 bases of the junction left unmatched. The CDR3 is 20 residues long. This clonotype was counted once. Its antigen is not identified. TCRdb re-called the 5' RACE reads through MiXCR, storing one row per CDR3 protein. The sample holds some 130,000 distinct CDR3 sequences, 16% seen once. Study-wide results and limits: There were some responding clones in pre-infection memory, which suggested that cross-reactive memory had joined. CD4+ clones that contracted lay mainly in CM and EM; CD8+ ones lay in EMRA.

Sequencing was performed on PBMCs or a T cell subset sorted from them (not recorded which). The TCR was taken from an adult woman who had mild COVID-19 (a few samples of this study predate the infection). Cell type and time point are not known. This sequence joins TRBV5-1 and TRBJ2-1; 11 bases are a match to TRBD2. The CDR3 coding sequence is TGCGCCAGCAGCCGCACAGGGGGTACTAGCGGGAGCGTGAGCGGGAATGAGCAGTTCTTC. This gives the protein CASSRTGGTSGSVSGNEQFF.